One and the same sample provided the 10 T cell receptor beta chains below, sequenced in a study of monozygotic twins with inflammatory bowel disease. TCRdb reprocessed the 5' RACE reads and keeps a single row for each CDR3 protein, giving no DNA. The table lists around 400,000 distinct CDR3 sequences. The source material was blood. These receptors came from a human donor with ulcerative colitis or Crohn's disease, or a healthy co-twin of an affected twin (not recorded which).

This chain joins TRBV5-1 and TRBJ2-3; lacking DNA, the TRBD2 call made by TCRdb goes unchecked. Germline lookup yields CDR1 SGHRS and CDR2 YFSETQ. The CDR3 has 13 amino acids. The chain's CDR3 is CASAAGVTDTQYF.

V is TRBV29-1 and J is TRBJ1-4; TCRdb selects TRBD1, and the lack of DNA leaves this call unchecked. Per the germline V gene, CDR1 is SQVTM and CDR2 is ANQGSEA. The CDR3 spans 13 residues. CDR3 protein: CSVTGVFGEKLFF.

This rearrangement joins TRBV5-5 to TRBJ2-5; the D call from TCRdb, TRBD2, cannot be confirmed without DNA. There are 17 residues in the CDR3. CDR1 and CDR2 (germline): SGHKS, YYEKEE (reference sequence). Here the CDR3 reads CASSLGPFGAAQETQYF.

The rearrangement links TRBV20-1 to TRBJ2-1; without DNA, the TCRdb call of TRBD2 cannot be checked. Germline V gives CDR1 DFQATT, CDR2 SNEGSKA (reference sequence). The CDR3 is 17 residues long. This CDR3 reads CSARGTRKRGVVNEQFF.

This chain uses TRBV20-1 with TRBJ1-1. The V gene's germline CDR1 is DFQATT and CDR2 SNEGSKA (reference sequence). CDR3 length equals 14 residues. CDR3 sequence reads: CSAPEDGRVSEAFF.

The CDR3 sequence: CASRERGANNEQFF. V usage is TRBV28 and J usage is TRBJ2-1; TCRdb's D gene call, TRBD2, goes unchecked for lack of DNA. The CDR3 extends over 14 amino acids. Germline-derived CDR1 and CDR2 are MDHEN and SYDVKM.

CDR3: CASSPRDRENEKLFF. The chain employs TRBV18 and TRBJ1-4; TCRdb returns TRBD1, unconfirmable since there is no DNA. Germline V gene lookup returns CDR1 KGHSH and CDR2 LQKENI. The CDR3 is 15 residues long.

V is TRBV11-2 and J is TRBJ2-3; TCRdb picks TRBD2, but there is no DNA to check that call. Germline assignment: CDR1 SGHAT and CDR2 FQNNGV. The CDR3 spans 20 residues. The CDR3 reads CASSPRWGGSWEGGTDTQYF.

The genes are TRBV10-3 and TRBJ1-1. CDR1 and CDR2 (germline): ENHRY, SYGVKD. There are 13 residues in the CDR3. The CDR3 loop is CAISDSGIPEAFF.

This chain's CDR3 is CASKSLAGQPQHF. The V call is TRBV2, the J call TRBJ1-5. CDR3 length: 13 residues. Germline V gene sequence: CDR1 SNHLY, CDR2 FYNNEI.